This T cell receptor (beta chain) was identified in a study of response to subunit inactivated influenza vaccine. This CDR3 spans 12 amino acids. Germline lookup yields CDR1 SGHTA and CDR2 FQGNSA. V lost 7 bases and J 4 bases, leaving 8 bases between the germline ends. TCRdb reanalysed the RT-PCR reads using MiXCR and keeps one entry per CDR3 protein. The repertoire holds about 540,000 distinct CDR3 sequences, with 20% to 25% as singletons. These records were also assigned to another study, of T cells expressing NK-cell markers. This second report adds: UMIs accompanied the 5'RACE template switching by which TCR beta cDNA was made. Dominant NKG2C+ clonotypes in six donors made up about 1.0-7.0% of CD8+ T cells. HCMV specificity of expanded NKG2C+ T cell clones remained unclear.

J is TRBJ1-3 and V is TRBV7-2; D is unresolved. The sample was CD4+ T cells sorted from PBMCs, taken 11 to 12 days after vaccination. The sequence was collected from a man aged 45 to 65 who received an inactivated influenza vaccine. The CDR3 region is CASTQRGNTIYF. In nucleotides, the CDR3 is TGTGCCAGCACCCAAAGAGGAAACACCATATATTTT.